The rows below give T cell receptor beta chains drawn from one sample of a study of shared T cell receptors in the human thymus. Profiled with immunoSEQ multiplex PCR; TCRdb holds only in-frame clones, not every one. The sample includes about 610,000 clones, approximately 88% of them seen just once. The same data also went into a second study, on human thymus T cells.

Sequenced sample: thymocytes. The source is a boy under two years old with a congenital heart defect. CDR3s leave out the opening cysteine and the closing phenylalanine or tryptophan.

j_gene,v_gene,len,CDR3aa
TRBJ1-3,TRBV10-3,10,ALTGEGNTIY
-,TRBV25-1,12,ASSAAERGYEQY
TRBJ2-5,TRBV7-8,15,ASSLPPQGGYQETQY
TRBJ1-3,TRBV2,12,ASRDTGDGNTIY
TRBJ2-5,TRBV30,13,AWSVRYRVGETQY
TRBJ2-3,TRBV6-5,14,ASSYSGGTSTDTQY
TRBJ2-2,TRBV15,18,ATSTLETTSGRPYTGELF
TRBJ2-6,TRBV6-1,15,ASSEKRFGSGANVLT
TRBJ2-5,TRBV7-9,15,ASSLIGTSGRYGTQY
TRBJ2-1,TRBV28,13,ASSRPGGGRNEQF
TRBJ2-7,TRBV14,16,ASSRLQGSPPPTYEQY
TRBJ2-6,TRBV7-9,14,ASSLAGRAGANVLT
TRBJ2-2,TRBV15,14,ATSRATGGNTGELF
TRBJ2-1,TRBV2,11,ASSVSSSNEQF
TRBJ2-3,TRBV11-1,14,ASSLEREGPTDTQY
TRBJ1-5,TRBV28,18,ASSPHRETRQGGLGQPQH
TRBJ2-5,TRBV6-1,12,ASSEGWHQETQY
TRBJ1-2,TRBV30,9,AICLAYGYT
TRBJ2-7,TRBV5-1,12,ASSLRDRIYEQY
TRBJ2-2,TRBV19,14,ASSIVAGHTTGELF
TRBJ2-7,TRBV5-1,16,ASSLEWADGQPSYEQY
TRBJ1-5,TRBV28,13,ASRGLLVGNQPQH
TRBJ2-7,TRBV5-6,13,ASSLVAGFRREQY
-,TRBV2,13,ASSSPRTTSYEQY
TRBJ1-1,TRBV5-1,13,ASSPAQGKNTEAF
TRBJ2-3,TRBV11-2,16,ASSLEGSSGSYTDTQY
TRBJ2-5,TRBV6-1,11,ASSVQGQETQY
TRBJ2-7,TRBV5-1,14,ASSLGAAGGPYEQY
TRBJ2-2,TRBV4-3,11,ASSQGPTGELF
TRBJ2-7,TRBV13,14,ASSLGRVAGYHEQY
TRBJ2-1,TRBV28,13,ASSLFRGLDNEQF
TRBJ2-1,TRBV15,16,ATSRDGLAGGDGNEQF
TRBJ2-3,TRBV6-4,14,ASSQLAGVTTDTQY
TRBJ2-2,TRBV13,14,ASSPGLARNTGELF
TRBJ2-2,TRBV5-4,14,ASSRRLAVDTGELF
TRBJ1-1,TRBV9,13,ASSEGGTQHTEAF
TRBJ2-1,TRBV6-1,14,ASSEAGASGRHEQF
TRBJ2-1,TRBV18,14,ASSPTLAGAFHEQF
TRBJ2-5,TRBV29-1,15,SVPTSRTSGPEETQY
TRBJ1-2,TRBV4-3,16,ASSQVHRGQGGGYGYT
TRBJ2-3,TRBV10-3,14,AIKSGASGTPDTQY
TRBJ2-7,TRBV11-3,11,ASSWDNGYEQY